Reported below is one T cell receptor beta chain. Its antigen remains unidentified. The primer mix had 60 Vbeta and 13 Jbeta primers. Data came from immunoSEQ multiplex PCR; TCRdb stores just in-frame clones and leaves some out. This listing includes roughly 62,000 clones. The study sampled nominally healthy donors, though unrecorded immune exposures were likely. This sample was included in a study of cytomegalovirus exposure and HLA in healthy donors. Study-level points and caveats: Reportedly, a later analysis found an Asian-associated ancestry cluster had fewer N-insertions than the approximately 700-donor mean. Being productive about 87% or about 30% of the time was typical of most TCR beta V segments in an earlier analysis.

Trimming took 1 base from V and 6 from J, leaving 13 bases between them. The CDR3 consists of 15 residues. In germline, CDR1 is LGHNA, CDR2 YSLEER. The V gene is TRBV4-3, the J gene TRBJ1-5; D is perhaps TRBD1 (6 bases). Sequenced: PBMCs. This TCR was recovered from a male donor in good health and CMV-seronegative. The CDR3 sequence: CASSQVAGVLQPQHF. In nucleotides, the CDR3 is TGCGCCAGCAGCCAAGTTGCAGGGGTGCTTCAGCCCCAGCATTTT.